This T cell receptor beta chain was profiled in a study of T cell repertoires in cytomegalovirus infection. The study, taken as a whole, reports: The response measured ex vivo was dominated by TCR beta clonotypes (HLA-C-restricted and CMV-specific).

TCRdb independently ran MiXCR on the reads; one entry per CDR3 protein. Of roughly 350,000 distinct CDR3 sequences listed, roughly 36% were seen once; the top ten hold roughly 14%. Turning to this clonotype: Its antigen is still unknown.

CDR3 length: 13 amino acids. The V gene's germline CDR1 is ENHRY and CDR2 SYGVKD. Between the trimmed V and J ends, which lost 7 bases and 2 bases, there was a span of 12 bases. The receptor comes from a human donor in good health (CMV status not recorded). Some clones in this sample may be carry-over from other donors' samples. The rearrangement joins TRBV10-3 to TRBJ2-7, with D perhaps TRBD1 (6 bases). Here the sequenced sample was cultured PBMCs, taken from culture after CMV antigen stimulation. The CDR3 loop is CAINPEGAYEQYV. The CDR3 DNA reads TGTGCCATCAACCCTGAGGGGGCCTACGAGCAGTACGTC.